This TCR beta chain was obtained from a study of graft-versus-host responses after intestinal transplantation. Study background: Multivisceral, liver-intestinal, or isolated intestinal grafts went to recipients. All of the recipients had induction that used anti-thymocyte globulin, then tacrolimus and steroids for around three years. Findings and limits, study-wide: Detection of GvH clones occurred in recipient marrow, and some had their first appearance in ileum or blood. Allograft graft-versus-host to host-versus-graft clonal ratios ran high in patients with graft-donor T cell macrochimerism.

Data came from immunoSEQ multiplex PCR; TCRdb stores just in-frame clones and leaves some out. Of around 88,000 clones listed, about four fifths are singletons. A note on this clone: No antigen is known for it.

J lost 5 bases, V lost 4 bases, and 3 bases had no gene match. The CDR3 runs 13 residues. Looked up from germline, CDR1 is SGHTA and CDR2 is FQGNSA. The sample was unstimulated CD8+ T cells sorted from spleen or lymph node cells, taken before intestinal transplant. The sequence derives from a human donor who received an intestinal transplant. The J gene is TRBJ2-7, the V gene TRBV7-2, with 9 bases fitting TRBD1. The CDR3 DNA is TGTGCCAGCAGCTGGACAGGGGACGACGAGCAGTACTTC. This encodes CASSWTGDDEQYF.